The 12 T cell receptor beta chains in this list originate from one sample, sequenced in a study of cytomegalovirus exposure and HLA in healthy donors. Using immunoSEQ multiplex PCR, the repertoire was profiled, and TCRdb retains in-frame clones only, with some absent. This table has 150,000 or so clones, around nine tenths appearing once. Sequencing was performed on PBMCs. These receptors all come from a woman in her twenties or thirties in good health and CMV-seronegative.

This chain links TRBV5-5 with TRBJ2-7; D not certain. Germline CDR1 reads SGHKS; CDR2 reads YYEKEE (reference sequence). The CDR3 sequence is 13 residues long. Trimming removed 0 bases at V and 6 bases at J, with 10 bases between. The DNA of the CDR3 is TGTGCCAGCAGCTTGGGAGGTTACGGCGAGCAGTACTTC. Its protein is CASSLGGYGEQYF.

The J gene is TRBJ1-4, the V gene TRBV5-6, with D possibly TRBD1 on 6 matching bases. V shed 4 bases and J shed 5 bases, with 12 bases lying between them. CDR3 length: 14 amino acids. CDR1 SGHDT and CDR2 YYEEEE come from the germline V gene. This CDR3 reads CASSPTGINEKLFF. CDR3 nucleotide sequence: TGTGCCAGCAGCCCCACAGGGATCAATGAAAAACTGTTTTTT. Based on the CDR3 plus reference TRBV5-6 and TRBJ1-4, the full variable domain is DAGVTQSPTHLIKTRGQQVTLRCSPKSGHDTVSWYQQALGQGPQFIFQYYEEEERQRGNFPDRFSGHQFPNYSSELNVNALLLGDSALYLCASSPTGINEKLFFGSGTQLSVL.

The chain has TRBV10-3 and TRBJ2-5; 10 bases match TRBD1. Germline loops: CDR1 ENHRY, CDR2 SYGVKD. The CDR3 is 16 amino acids. The J segment lost 4 bases and the V segment lost 5 bases, leaving 10 bases of the junction unmatched. The CDR3 DNA is TGTGCCATCAGTTCAAACCGGGACAGGGGTGGAGAGACCCAGTACTTC. Protein: CAISSNRDRGGETQYF.

The chain is built from TRBV5-4 and TRBJ2-7; 8 positions agree with TRBD1. The germline V gene has CDR1 SGHNT and CDR2 YYREEE (reference sequence). The V and J ends lost 5 bases and 0 bases, in that order; junction bases with no gene match: 4. This CDR3 contains 14 residues. The CDR3 here is CASSRDRYSYEQYF. DNA of the CDR3: TGTGCCAGCAGTCGGGACAGGTACTCCTACGAGCAGTACTTC. Variable domain in full (rest from reference TRBV5-4 and TRBJ2-7): ETGVTQSPTHLIKTRGQQVTLRCSSQSGHNTVSWYQQALGQGPQFIFQYYREEENGRGNFPPRFSGLQFPNYSSELNVNALELDDSALYLCASSRDRYSYEQYFGPGTRLTVT.

The V and J genes are TRBV6-1 and TRBJ2-2, with a tentative D call TRBD1 (7 bases). Trimming took 4 bases from V and 6 from J, leaving 15 bases between them. Looked up from germline, CDR1 is MNHNS and CDR2 is SASEGT. This CDR3 region has 15 residues. The CDR3, as DNA: TGTGCCAGCAGTGGGAGGGGGCTGAGGGCCGGGGAGCTGTTTTTT. Protein sequence: CASSGRGLRAGELFF.

The gene calls are TRBV2 and TRBJ1-2, with D perhaps TRBD1 (5 bases). Germline values: CDR1 SNHLY, CDR2 FYNNEI. Trimming took off 4 bases at V and 5 bases at J, with 11 bases between the two ends. The CDR3 has 13 amino acids. The CDR3 DNA is TGTGCCAGCAGTGTTAGGACAATATATGGCTACACCTTC. Protein product: CASSVRTIYGYTF.

The V call is TRBV19, the J call TRBJ2-3; D may be TRBD2 (6 bases). The CDR3 extends over 16 amino acids. Trimming stripped 6 bases from V and 0 bases from J, with 16 bases between. Germline lookup yields CDR1 LNHDA and CDR2 SQIVND (reference sequence). The DNA of the CDR3 is TGTGCCAGTAGAAAGGGCCGGGCGGGGAGCACAGATACGCAGTATTTT. Translated, it gives CASRKGRAGSTDTQYF.

The table lists this clone with a count of one. The gene calls are TRBV5-1 and TRBJ2-3; perhaps TRBD2 as D (7 bases). Germline CDR1 and CDR2: SGHRS and YFSETQ. The length of the CDR3 is 14 residues. Trimming removed 4 bases at V and 4 bases at J, with 13 bases between. The CDR3 protein is CASSGGGGSDTQYF. The CDR3 DNA follows: TGCGCCAGCAGCGGCGGGGGCGGGTCAGATACGCAGTATTTT.

The chain joins TRBV6-5 to TRBJ2-6; D is perhaps TRBD1 (5 bases). This CDR3 contains 16 residues. Per germline, CDR1 MNHEY and CDR2 SVGAGI. V lost 4 bases to trimming and J lost 2 bases, with 12 bases between them. CDR3 protein: CASSLRTGTGANVLTF. In nucleotides, the CDR3 is TGTGCCAGCAGTTTACGTACAGGAACTGGGGCCAACGTCCTGACTTTC.

DNA for the CDR3: TGTGCCAGCAGCTTAACAGGGGCTGAGACCCAGTACTTC. This encodes CASSLTGAETQYF. This chain joins TRBV5-6 and TRBJ2-5; TRBD1 agrees at 7 bases. Per the germline V gene, CDR1 is SGHDT and CDR2 is YYEEEE. This CDR3 has 13 residues. The J segment lost 5 bases and the V segment lost 2 bases, leaving 3 bases of the junction unmatched.

The chain recombines TRBV7-6 with TRBJ1-6, with D unresolved. Germline V CDR1 and CDR2: SGHVS, FNYEAQ. The ends were cut back, 2 bases at V and 10 bases at J, with 9 bases in the middle. The CDR3 runs 13 residues. CDR3 amino acids: CASSLSTGSPLHF. CDR3 nucleotide sequence: TGTGCCAGCAGCTTAAGTACGGGATCACCCCTCCACTTT.

The chain joins TRBV11-2 to TRBJ1-2; no clear D gene. CDR3 length: 16 residues. The V and J ends lost 4 bases and 3 bases respectively, with 18 bases between them. The germline CDR1 and CDR2 sequences are SGHAT and FQNNGV. The CDR3 spells CASSSPRRAEDYGYTF. CDR3 nucleotide sequence: TGTGCCAGCAGCTCACCCCGGCGGGCAGAAGACTATGGCTACACCTTC. The complete variable domain, with remaining parts taken from reference TRBV11-2 and TRBJ1-2, reads EAGVAQSPRYKIIEKRQSVAFWCNPISGHATLYWYQQILGQGPKLLIQFQNNGVVDDSQLPKDRFSAERLKGVDSTLKIQPAKLEDSAVYLCASSSPRRAEDYGYTFGSGTRLTVV.